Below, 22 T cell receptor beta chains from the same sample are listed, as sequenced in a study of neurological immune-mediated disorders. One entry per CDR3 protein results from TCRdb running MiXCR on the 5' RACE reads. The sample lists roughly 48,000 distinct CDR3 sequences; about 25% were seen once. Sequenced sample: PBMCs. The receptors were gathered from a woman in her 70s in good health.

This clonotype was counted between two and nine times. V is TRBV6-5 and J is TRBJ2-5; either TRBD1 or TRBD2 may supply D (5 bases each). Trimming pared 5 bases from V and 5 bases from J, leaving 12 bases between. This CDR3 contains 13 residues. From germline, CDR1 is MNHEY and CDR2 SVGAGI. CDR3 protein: CASSRGQMETQYF. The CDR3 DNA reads TGTGCCAGCAGTCGGGGCCAGATGGAGACCCAGTACTTC.

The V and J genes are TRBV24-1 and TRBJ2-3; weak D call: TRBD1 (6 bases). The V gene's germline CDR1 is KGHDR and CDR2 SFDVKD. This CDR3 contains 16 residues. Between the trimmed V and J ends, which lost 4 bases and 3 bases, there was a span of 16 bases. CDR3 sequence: CATSDPTAGVTDTQYF. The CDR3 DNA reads TGTGCCACCAGTGACCCCACGGCAGGGGTAACAGATACGCAGTATTTT.

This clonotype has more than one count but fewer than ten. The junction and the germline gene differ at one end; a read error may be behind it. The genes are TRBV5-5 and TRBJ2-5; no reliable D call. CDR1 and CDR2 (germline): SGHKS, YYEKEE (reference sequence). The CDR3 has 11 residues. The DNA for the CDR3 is TGTGCCAGCAGCTTCGCAGAGACCCACTACTTC. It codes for CASSFAETHYF.

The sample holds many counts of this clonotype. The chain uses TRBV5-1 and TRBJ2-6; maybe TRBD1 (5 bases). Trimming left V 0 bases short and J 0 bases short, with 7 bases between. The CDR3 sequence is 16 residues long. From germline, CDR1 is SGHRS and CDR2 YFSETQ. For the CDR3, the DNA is TGCGCCAGCAGCTTGGGACAGAGCTCTGGGGCCAACGTCCTGACTTTC. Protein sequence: CASSLGQSSGANVLTF.

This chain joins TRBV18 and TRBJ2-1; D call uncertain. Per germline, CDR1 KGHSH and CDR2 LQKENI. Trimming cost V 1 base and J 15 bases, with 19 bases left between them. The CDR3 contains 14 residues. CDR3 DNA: TGTGCCAGCTCACCACGGGCTACACCAGACAACCGGTTCTTC. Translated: CASSPRATPDNRFF.

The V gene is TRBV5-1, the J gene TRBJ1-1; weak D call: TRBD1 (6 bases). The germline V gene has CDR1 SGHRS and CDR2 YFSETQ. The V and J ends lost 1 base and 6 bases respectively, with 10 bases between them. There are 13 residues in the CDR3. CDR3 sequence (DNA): TGCGCCAGCAGCTTGTACAGGGACGCTGAAGCTTTCTTT. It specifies CASSLYRDAEAFF.

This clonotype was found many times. DNA for the CDR3: TGCAGTGCTAGAGATCAACGGAACTATGGCTACACCTTC. Amino acids: CSARDQRNYGYTF. The chain links TRBV20-1 to TRBJ1-2, with unresolved D. The germline V gene has CDR1 DFQATT and CDR2 SNEGSKA (reference sequence). V was trimmed by 0 bases and J by 2 bases, leaving 7 bases between them. The CDR3 runs 13 residues.

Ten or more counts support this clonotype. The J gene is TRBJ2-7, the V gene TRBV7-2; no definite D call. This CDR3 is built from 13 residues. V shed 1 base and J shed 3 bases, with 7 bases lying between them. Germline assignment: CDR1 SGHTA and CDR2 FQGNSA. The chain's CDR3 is CASSLVSLYEQYF. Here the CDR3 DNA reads TGTGCCAGCAGCTTAGTATCCCTCTACGAGCAGTACTTC.

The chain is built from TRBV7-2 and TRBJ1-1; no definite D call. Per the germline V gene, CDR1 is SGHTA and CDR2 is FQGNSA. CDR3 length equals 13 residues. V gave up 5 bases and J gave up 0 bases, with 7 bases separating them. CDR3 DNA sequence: TGTGCCAGCAGCCAGAGTTTGAACACTGAAGCTTTCTTT. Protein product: CASSQSLNTEAFF.

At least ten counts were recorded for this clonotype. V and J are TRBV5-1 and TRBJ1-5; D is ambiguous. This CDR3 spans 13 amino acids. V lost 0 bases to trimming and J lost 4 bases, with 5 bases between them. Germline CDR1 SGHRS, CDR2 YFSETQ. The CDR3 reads CASSLDANQPQHF. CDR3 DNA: TGCGCCAGCAGCTTGGACGCTAATCAGCCCCAGCATTTT.

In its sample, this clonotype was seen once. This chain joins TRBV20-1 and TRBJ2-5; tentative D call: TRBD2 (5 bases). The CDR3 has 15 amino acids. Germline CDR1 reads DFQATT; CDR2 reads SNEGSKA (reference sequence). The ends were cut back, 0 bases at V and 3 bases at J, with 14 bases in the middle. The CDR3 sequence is CSARDGRTPKETQYF. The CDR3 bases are TGCAGTGCTAGAGATGGAAGGACTCCCAAAGAGACCCAGTACTTC.

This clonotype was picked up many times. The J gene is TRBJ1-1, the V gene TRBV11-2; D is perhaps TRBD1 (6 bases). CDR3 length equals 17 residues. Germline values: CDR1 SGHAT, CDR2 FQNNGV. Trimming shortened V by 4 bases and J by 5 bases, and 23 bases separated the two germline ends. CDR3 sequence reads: CASSSQGGRSVRTEAFF. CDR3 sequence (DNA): TGTGCCAGCAGCTCTCAAGGGGGTAGATCCGTTAGGACTGAAGCTTTCTTT.

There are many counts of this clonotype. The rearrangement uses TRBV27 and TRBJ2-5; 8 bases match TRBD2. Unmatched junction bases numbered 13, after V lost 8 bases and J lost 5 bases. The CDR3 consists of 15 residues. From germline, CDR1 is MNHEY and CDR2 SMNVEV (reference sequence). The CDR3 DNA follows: TGTGCCAGCCGTAAGCGGGAGCCCCTCGGTGAGACCCAGTACTTC. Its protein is CASRKREPLGETQYF.

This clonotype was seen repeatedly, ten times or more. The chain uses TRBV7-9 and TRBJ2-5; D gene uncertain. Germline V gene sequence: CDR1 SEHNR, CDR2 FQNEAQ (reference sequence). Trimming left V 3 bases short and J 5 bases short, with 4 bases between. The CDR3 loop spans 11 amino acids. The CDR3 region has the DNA TGTGCCAGCAGCTTCGGCGAGACCCAGTACTTC. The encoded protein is CASSFGETQYF.

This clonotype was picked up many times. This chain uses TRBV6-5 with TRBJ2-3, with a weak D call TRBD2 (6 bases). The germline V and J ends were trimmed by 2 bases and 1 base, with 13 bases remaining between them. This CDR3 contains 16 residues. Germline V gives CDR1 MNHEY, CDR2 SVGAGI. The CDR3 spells CASSYGAGSGTDTQYF. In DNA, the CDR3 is TGTGCCAGCAGTTACGGGGCCGGGAGTGGCACAGATACGCAGTATTTT.

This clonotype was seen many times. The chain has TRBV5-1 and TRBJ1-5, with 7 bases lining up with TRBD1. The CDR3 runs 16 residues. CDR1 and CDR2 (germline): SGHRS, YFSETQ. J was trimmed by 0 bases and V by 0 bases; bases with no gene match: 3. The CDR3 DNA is TGCGCCAGCAGCTTGGGAGGGACAGATAGCAATCAGCCCCAGCATTTT. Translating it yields CASSLGGTDSNQPQHF. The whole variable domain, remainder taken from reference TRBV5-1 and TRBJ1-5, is KAGVTQTPRYLIKTRGQQVTLSCSPISGHRSVSWYQQTPGQGLQFLFEYFSETQRNKGNFPGRFSGRQFSNSRSEMNVSTLELGDSALYLCASSLGGTDSNQPQHFGDGTRLSIL.

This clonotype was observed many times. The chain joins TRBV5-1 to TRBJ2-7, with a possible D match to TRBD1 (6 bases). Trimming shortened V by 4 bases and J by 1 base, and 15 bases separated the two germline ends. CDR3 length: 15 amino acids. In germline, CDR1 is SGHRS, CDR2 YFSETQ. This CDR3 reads CASSRLSQGSYEQYF. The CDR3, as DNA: TGCGCCAGCAGCAGACTCTCACAGGGTTCCTACGAGCAGTACTTC.

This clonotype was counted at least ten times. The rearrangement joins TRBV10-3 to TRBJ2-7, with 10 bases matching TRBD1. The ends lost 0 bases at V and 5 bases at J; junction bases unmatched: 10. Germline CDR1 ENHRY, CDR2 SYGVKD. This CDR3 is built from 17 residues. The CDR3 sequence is CAISESTRTGGKNEQYF. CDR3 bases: TGTGCCATCAGTGAGTCGACTCGGACAGGGGGGAAGAACGAGCAGTACTTC.

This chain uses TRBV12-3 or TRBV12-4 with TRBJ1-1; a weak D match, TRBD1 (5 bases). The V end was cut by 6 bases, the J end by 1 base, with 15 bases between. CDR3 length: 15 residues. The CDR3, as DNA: TGTGCCAGCAGCGCTTGGGACGCGGGGAACACTGAAGCTTTCTTT. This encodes CASSAWDAGNTEAFF.

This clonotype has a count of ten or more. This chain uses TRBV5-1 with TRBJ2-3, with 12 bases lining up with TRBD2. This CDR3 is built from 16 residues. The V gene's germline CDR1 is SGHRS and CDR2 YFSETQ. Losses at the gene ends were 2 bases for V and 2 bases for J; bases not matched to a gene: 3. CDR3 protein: CASSFRLAGATDTQYF. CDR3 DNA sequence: TGCGCCAGCAGCTTTCGACTAGCGGGGGCCACAGATACGCAGTATTTT.

CDR3 in amino acids: CASSRYGPQDIQYF. The CDR3 DNA follows: TGTGCCAGCAGTCGATACGGTCCCCAGGACATTCAGTACTTC. The rearrangement links TRBV12-3 or TRBV12-4 to TRBJ2-4; D gene ambiguous. CDR3 length: 14 residues. Trimming left V 5 bases short and J 8 bases short, with 16 bases between.

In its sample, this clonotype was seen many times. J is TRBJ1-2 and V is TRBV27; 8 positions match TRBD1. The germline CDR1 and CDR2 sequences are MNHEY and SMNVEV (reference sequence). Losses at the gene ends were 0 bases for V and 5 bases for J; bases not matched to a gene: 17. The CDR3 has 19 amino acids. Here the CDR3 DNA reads TGTGCCAGCAGTTTATCGAGGGCGCAGGGGGCGGTGGTGGGGTATGGCTACACCTTC. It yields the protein CASSLSRAQGAVVGYGYTF.